This T cell receptor (beta chain) originates from a study of immune characterization of retroperitoneal liposarcoma. The CDR3 totals 14 residues. The table lists this clonotype with many counts. Each CDR3 protein gets one entry after TCRdb re-called the PCR reads with MiXCR. This sample carries 12,000 or so distinct CDR3 sequences, about a quarter of them seen once, and the ten largest clones take about 9.6%. Sequencing input: tumor tissue. The receptor was derived from a female donor with retroperitoneal liposarcoma. The rearrangement uses TRBV12-3 or TRBV12-4 and TRBJ2-1; a weak D match, TRBD2 (6 bases). The end of the DNA fits TRBJ2-7 better, so the J call may be wrong. CDR3 bases: TGTGCCAGCACCATTAGCGGAACCTACAATGAGCAGTACTTC. It codes for CASTISGTYNEQYF.